These 21 T cell receptor beta chains were sequenced from one sample in a study of shared T cell receptors in the human thymus. Data came from immunoSEQ multiplex PCR; TCRdb stores just in-frame clones and leaves some out. The table records 600,000 or so clones, more than 70% of them present only once. The same sample was also studied in work on human thymus T cells.

Sequencing was performed on thymocytes. These receptors all stem from a boy younger than two with a congenital heart defect.

This sequence joins TRBV19 and TRBJ1-2, with 10 bases that match TRBD1. The germline CDR1 and CDR2 sequences are LNHDA and SQIVND (reference sequence). The CDR3 extends over 15 amino acids. V shed 6 bases and J 7 bases; nucleotides not matched to a gene: 11. For the CDR3, the DNA is TGTGCCAGTAGGAGGGGACAGGGGCCGGGTCTTGGCTACACCTTC. This encodes CASRRGQGPGLGYTF.

V is TRBV6-1 and J is TRBJ2-2; no firm D call. The CDR3 loop spans 15 amino acids. Germline CDR1 reads MNHNS; CDR2 reads SASEGT. Trimming shortened V by 1 base and J by 0 bases, and 6 bases separated the two germline ends. CDR3 DNA sequence: TGTGCCAGCAGTGAAGGCGGAGCGAACACCGGGGAGCTGTTTTTT. Translation: CASSEGGANTGELFF.

This chain joins TRBV6-5 and TRBJ1-5; D is uncertain. There are 13 residues in the CDR3. The V end lost 2 bases, the J end lost 4 bases, and 6 bases lay between the germline ends. Germline V gives CDR1 MNHEY, CDR2 SVGAGI. This CDR3 is CASSYGLNQPQHF. CDR3 bases: TGTGCCAGCAGTTACGGACTGAATCAGCCCCAGCATTTT.

This clone appeared once. CDR3 nucleotides: TGTGCCAGCAGCCAAGATTCGTTAGCGGGGCTCTACGAGCAGTACTTC. Protein product: CASSQDSLAGLYEQYF. V gene TRBV4-2 combines with J gene TRBJ2-7; 8 nucleotides match TRBD2. This CDR3 has 16 amino acids. Germline CDR1 is LGHNA and CDR2 is YNFKEQ. Trimming took 0 bases from V and 3 from J; bases not matched to a gene: 7.

This chain joins TRBV7-9 and TRBJ2-3, with D maybe TRBD1 (6 bases). The CDR3 loop spans 14 amino acids. The V gene's germline CDR1 is SEHNR and CDR2 FQNEAQ (reference sequence). Trimming left V 5 bases short and J 1 base short, with 10 bases between. CDR3 coding DNA: TGTGCCAGCAGCCCAGAGGGGGGCACAGATACGCAGTATTTT. It encodes CASSPEGGTDTQYF. The full variable domain, with the rest looked up from reference TRBV7-9 and TRBJ2-3, is DTGVSQNPRHKITKRGQNVTFRCDPISEHNRLYWYRQTLGQGPEFLTYFQNEAQLEKSRLLSDRFSAERPKGSFSTLEIQRTEQGDSAMYLCASSPEGGTDTQYFGPGTRLTVL.

The V and J genes are TRBV4-1 and TRBJ2-5; unclear D gene. Trimming took 0 bases from V and 5 from J, leaving 13 bases between them. The V gene's germline CDR1 is MGHRA and CDR2 YSYEKL. The CDR3 is 15 residues long. CDR3 region: CASSQDLVRAETQYF. The CDR3 DNA reads as TGCGCCAGCAGCCAAGATTTGGTGAGAGCGGAGACCCAGTACTTC.

The chain carries TRBV28 and TRBJ2-5, with a tentative D call TRBD2 (6 bases). The length of the CDR3 is 13 residues. Trimming took 3 bases from V and 5 from J, leaving 10 bases between them. Germline V CDR1 and CDR2: MDHEN, SYDVKM. In nucleotides, the CDR3 is TGTGCCAGCAGTTTTTCGGGAGTGGAGACCCAGTACTTC. It translates to CASSFSGVETQYF. The variable domain in full, with the rest retrieved from reference TRBV28 and TRBJ2-5, is DVKVTQSSRYLVKRTGEKVFLECVQDMDHENMFWYRQDPGLGLRLIYFSYDVKMKEKGDIPEGYSVSREKKERFSLILESASTNQTSMYLCASSFSGVETQYFGPGTRLLVL.

This clone was observed a few times. The rearrangement joins TRBV9 to TRBJ2-3; 9 bases align to TRBD2. This CDR3 has 17 amino acids. CDR1 is SGDLS and CDR2 is YYNGEE in the germline V gene. V shed 1 base, J shed 2 bases, and the junction held 8 bases outside the gene matches. The CDR3 sequence is CASSVPSGILITDTQYF. The CDR3 nucleotides are TGTGCCAGCAGCGTACCTAGCGGGATTCTAATCACAGATACGCAGTATTTT.

The rearrangement joins TRBV11-2 to TRBJ2-7; D is ambiguous. The V gene's germline CDR1 is SGHAT and CDR2 FQNNGV. The CDR3 has 15 amino acids. Trimming stripped 1 base from V and 0 bases from J, with 10 bases between. CDR3 in DNA: TGTGCCAGCAGCTTAGGGTTGGCCCTCTCCTACGAGCAGTACTTC. Its translation: CASSLGLALSYEQYF.

The CDR3 spells CASSGTGGNQETQYF. The CDR3 coding sequence is TGTGCCAGCAGCGGTACCGGGGGGAACCAAGAGACCCAGTACTTC. J is TRBJ2-5 and V is TRBV11-2, with 7 bases fitting TRBD2. CDR3 size: 15 residues. The germline V gene encodes CDR1 SGHAT and CDR2 FQNNGV. With 5 bases clipped from V and 0 bases from J, the junction kept 6 bases outside the gene matches.

In DNA, the CDR3 is TGTGCCAGCAGCGTAGCCCCTGGGGACAGGACCTCTCACGAGCAGTACTTC. Encoded protein: CASSVAPGDRTSHEQYF. The rearrangement joins TRBV9 to TRBJ2-7; 8 nucleotides line up with TRBD1. Trimming removed 0 bases from V and 5 bases from J; junction bases left unmatched: 13. The CDR3 has 17 amino acids. In germline, CDR1 is SGDLS, CDR2 YYNGEE. Complete variable domain (other parts from reference TRBV9 and TRBJ2-7): DSGVTQTPKHLITATGQRVTLRCSPRSGDLSVYWYQQSLDQGLQFLIQYYNGEERAKGNILERFSAQQFPDLHSELNLSSLELGDSALYFCASSVAPGDRTSHEQYFGPGTRLTVT.

The chain is built from TRBV7-9 and TRBJ2-1; D is unresolved. The ends were cut back, 7 bases at V and 3 bases at J, with 22 bases in the middle. This CDR3 comprises 17 residues. In germline, CDR1 is SEHNR, CDR2 FQNEAQ (reference sequence). For the CDR3, the DNA is TGTGCCAGCACAACTCGACGCGCGGAGAGAGGCTACAATGAGCAGTTCTTC. Its protein is CASTTRRAERGYNEQFF. The full variable domain, with the rest looked up from reference TRBV7-9 and TRBJ2-1, is DTGVSQNPRHKITKRGQNVTFRCDPISEHNRLYWYRQTLGQGPEFLTYFQNEAQLEKSRLLSDRFSAERPKGSFSTLEIQRTEQGDSAMYLCASTTRRAERGYNEQFFGPGTRLTVL.

This chain connects TRBV2 to TRBJ1-1; TRBD1 might be the D (5 bases). CDR1 is SNHLY, CDR2 FYNNEI, per germline. Trimming shortened V by 2 bases and J by 10 bases, and 11 bases separated the two germline ends. The CDR3 covers 12 residues. CDR3 protein: CASSERSGGAFF. CDR3 DNA: TGTGCCAGCAGTGAACGATCCGGGGGAGCTTTCTTT.

This clone has only one observation. The J gene is TRBJ1-1, the V gene TRBV28; D ambiguous. Germline V gene sequence: CDR1 MDHEN, CDR2 SYDVKM. The CDR3 runs to 11 residues. Trimming cost V 8 bases and J 1 base, with 5 bases left between them. CDR3 amino acids: CASPSNTEAFF. The DNA for the CDR3 is TGTGCCAGCCCTTCGAACACTGAAGCTTTCTTT.

V usage is TRBV4-3 and J usage is TRBJ2-3, with 9 bases lining up with TRBD2. CDR3 length: 14 residues. Germline V CDR1 and CDR2: LGHNA, YSLEER. V lost 3 bases, J lost 4 bases, and 2 bases stayed unmatched. CDR3 coding DNA: TGCGCCAGCAGCCAGCTAGCGGGACCAGATACGCAGTATTTT. As protein: CASSQLAGPDTQYF.

This rearrangement joins TRBV4-3 to TRBJ2-3, with D hard to call. The CDR3 contains 17 residues. The V end lost 0 bases, the J end lost 0 bases, and 13 bases lay between the germline ends. The germline CDR1 and CDR2 sequences are LGHNA and YSLEER. The CDR3 reads CASSQEHPPPSTDTQYF. Here the CDR3 DNA reads TGCGCCAGCAGCCAAGAACACCCGCCTCCTAGCACAGATACGCAGTATTTT.

The chain links TRBV30 to TRBJ2-3; D possibly corresponds to TRBD2 (5 bases). V shed 5 bases and J shed 0 bases, with 6 bases lying between them. CDR3 length: 12 amino acids. Per the germline V gene, CDR1 is GTSNPN and CDR2 is SVGIG (reference sequence). The CDR3 region is CAWRTSTDTQYF. Here the CDR3 DNA reads TGTGCCTGGCGGACTAGCACAGATACGCAGTATTTT.

The V call is TRBV27, the J call TRBJ1-1; the match to TRBD1 covers 8 bases. Trimming cost V 3 bases and J 0 bases; bases outside gene matches: 24. CDR1 MNHEY and CDR2 SMNVEV come from the germline V gene (reference sequence). CDR3 size: 22 residues. The CDR3 region is CASSFSTQDRVLPGTMNTEAFF. CDR3 nucleotide sequence: TGTGCCAGCAGTTTTTCTACCCAGGACAGGGTGTTACCTGGTACCATGAACACTGAAGCTTTCTTT.

The chain has TRBV4-1 and TRBJ2-7, with D hard to call. The CDR3 runs to 14 residues. Germline V gene lookup returns CDR1 MGHRA and CDR2 YSYEKL. Trimming stripped 0 bases from V and 2 bases from J, with 8 bases between. This CDR3 is CASSQDSKPYEQYF. The CDR3 DNA follows: TGCGCCAGCAGCCAAGATTCCAAGCCCTACGAGCAGTACTTC.

This clone was seen more than once but under ten times. This chain uses TRBV25-1 with TRBJ2-7; 9 nucleotides match TRBD2. CDR1 MGHDK and CDR2 SYGVNS come from the germline V gene. V lost 5 bases, J lost 6 bases, and 5 bases stayed unmatched. The CDR3 contains 13 residues. As DNA, the CDR3 is TGTGCCAGCAGTCCAAGCGGGGGGAGCGAGCAGTACTTC. Encoded protein: CASSPSGGSEQYF.

This chain joins TRBV4-1 and TRBJ2-1; the match to TRBD1 covers 7 bases. CDR3 length: 17 residues. Germline V gene lookup returns CDR1 MGHRA and CDR2 YSYEKL. Unmatched junction bases numbered 9, after V lost 3 bases and J lost 1 base. CDR3 in DNA: TGCGCCAGCAGCCACCGAAGGACAGGTAAATCCTACAATGAGCAGTTCTTC. Translation: CASSHRRTGKSYNEQFF.